The 25 T cell receptor beta chains below come from one sample, sequenced in a study of tumor-infiltrating lymphocytes in primary liver carcinoma. Starting material of about 0.45 ug total RNA yielded TCR beta cDNA via a constant-region primer. It was through three nested multiplex PCR rounds of slightly modified ARM-PCR that TCR beta libraries arose. TRBV1-TRBV30 forward primers paired with a C-beta reverse primer drove the first two PCR rounds, around 10 cycles each. TCRdb re-called the multiplex PCR reads through MiXCR, storing one row per CDR3 protein. The profile shows fewer than 70,000 distinct CDR3 sequences, 65% to 80% of them singletons. From unsorted bulk tissue weighing roughly 17-31 mg, DNA and RNA were co-extracted. The sample was liver tumor tissue from sampling region 2. Subset described: tumor region T2, inferior pole. The receptors were gathered from a man aged 35-49 years with primary liver carcinoma and hepatitis B virus infection.

This clonotype is a singleton in its sample. This may come from a read error, since a much larger clone is one base off. V is TRBV5-1 and J is TRBJ2-2; 9 nucleotides match TRBD1. This CDR3 contains 17 residues. CDR1 and CDR2 from the germline V gene are SGHRS and YFSETQ. The CDR3 here is CASSDSTGGTNTGELCF. CDR3 bases: TGCGCCAGCAGCGACTCTACAGGGGGCACGAACACCGGGGAGCTGTGTTTT.

V gene TRBV11-2 combines with J gene TRBJ2-7, with D possibly TRBD2 on 6 matching bases. The CDR3 runs to 15 residues. Germline V gene sequence: CDR1 SGHAT, CDR2 FQNNGV. CDR3 nucleotide sequence: TGTACCAACAGCCTCCAACAGTGGGAGGCGTACGAGCAGTACTTC. The encoded protein is CTNSLQQWEAYEQYF. The whole variable domain, filled in from reference TRBV11-2 and TRBJ2-7, reads EAGVAQSPRYKIIEKRQSVAFWCNPISGHATLYWYQQILGQGPKLLIQFQNNGVVDDSQLPKDRFSAERLKGVDSTLKIQPAKLEDSAVYLCTNSLQQWEAYEQYFGPGTRLTVT.

The gene calls are TRBV4-2 and TRBJ2-3; 10 bases match TRBD2. The CDR3 loop spans 17 amino acids. Germline CDR1 LGHNA, CDR2 YNFKEQ. V dropped 8 bases and J dropped 5; count of bases not matched to a gene: 16. The CDR3 coding sequence is TGTGCCAGCCAAGTGGCGCTTCTAGCGGGAGCGATAGATACGCAGTATTTT. Translating gives CASQVALLAGAIDTQYF.

This clonotype was counted ten times or more. The CDR3 DNA reads as TGTGCCTGGAGGGGCAGCTCTATCGCCGAGCAGTACTTC. Translating gives CAWRGSSIAEQYF. V gene TRBV30 combines with J gene TRBJ2-7; D gene uncertain. Trimming stripped 3 bases from V and 6 bases from J, with 15 bases between. The CDR3 runs 13 residues. Per germline, CDR1 GTSNPN and CDR2 SVGIG (reference sequence).

With respect to this clonotype: Germline is not matched at one junction end, which may reflect a read error. V and J are TRBV12-3 or TRBV12-4 and TRBJ2-3; D is undetermined. This CDR3 contains 13 residues. CDR3: CASSFLRSDTQFF. The CDR3 region has the DNA TGTGCCAGTAGTTTTCTGAGGTCTGATACGCAGTTTTTT.

V and J are TRBV12-3 or TRBV12-4 and TRBJ2-3, with TRBD2 identical over 10 bases. The CDR3 runs 14 residues. Losses at the gene ends were 7 bases for V and 4 bases for J; bases not matched to a gene: 5. The CDR3 loop is CASMEREGPDTQYF. The CDR3 region has the DNA TGTGCCAGCATGGAGCGGGAGGGCCCAGATACGCAGTATTTT.

This clonotype was seen ten or more times. This chain connects TRBV5-1 to TRBJ2-3, with D possibly matching TRBD2 (5 bases). This CDR3 region has 15 residues. Germline V gene lookup returns CDR1 SGHRS and CDR2 YFSETQ. Deletions cut 4 bases from V and 6 bases from J, with 18 bases between. CDR3: CASSDPRGSRDTQYF. DNA for the CDR3: TGCGCCAGCAGCGATCCTCGAGGGTCTCGGGATACGCAGTATTTT. Combining the CDR3 with reference TRBV5-1 and TRBJ2-3 gives the whole variable domain KAGVTQTPRYLIKTRGQQVTLSCSPISGHRSVSWYQQTPGQGLQFLFEYFSETQRNKGNFPGRFSGRQFSNSRSEMNVSTLELGDSALYLCASSDPRGSRDTQYFGPGTRLTVL.

This clonotype came up once. The junction departs from germline at one end; a sequencing error may be responsible. The chain combines TRBV10-3 with TRBJ1-5; D ambiguous. Germline CDR1 ENHRY, CDR2 SYGVKD. The CDR3 extends over 14 amino acids. The CDR3 DNA follows: TGTGACATCAGTGAGTTTGAGGGCGATCAGCCCCAGCATTTC. Its protein product is CDISEFEGDQPQHF.

Notes on this clonotype: One end of the junction fails to match germline, which may point to a read error. The chain links TRBV7-2 to TRBJ2-1, with D possibly TRBD1 on 6 matching bases. Germline values: CDR1 SGHTA, CDR2 FQGNSA. The CDR3 length is 16 residues. In DNA, the CDR3 is TGTGCCAGCAGCTCTGGGCAGGGGTGGTCCTACAGTGAGCAGTTCTTC. Protein: CASSSGQGWSYSEQFF.

This chain connects TRBV29-1 to TRBJ2-2; weak D call: TRBD2 (6 bases). Germline CDR1 SQVTM, CDR2 ANQGSEA. This CDR3 has 13 amino acids. The DNA of the CDR3 is TGCAGTGTCAGAGGCGCGGGAACCGGGGAGCTGTTTTTT. This gives the protein CSVRGAGTGELFF.

A word on this clonotype: This may be a read error, as it is one base from a much larger clone. V is TRBV25-1 and J is TRBJ1-2; no definite D call. Germline values: CDR1 MGHDK, CDR2 SYGVNS. V gave up 10 bases and J gave up 3 bases, with 12 bases separating them. The CDR3 contains 12 residues. The CDR3 region is CATSSAYYGYTF. The CDR3 bases are TGTGCCACCTCTTCCGCCTACTATGGCTACACCTTC.

In its sample, this clonotype was seen many times. This chain joins TRBV12-3 or TRBV12-4 and TRBJ2-7, with 10 bases identical to TRBD2. V shed 0 bases, J shed 0 bases, and the junction held 8 bases outside the gene matches. This CDR3 is built from 18 residues. In DNA form, the CDR3 reads TGTGCCAGCAGTTTAGCGCGGGCTAGCGGGAGCCTCTCCTACGAGCAGTACTTC. Translating gives CASSLARASGSLSYEQYF.

V usage is TRBV11-3 and J usage is TRBJ2-2, with unresolved D. Germline CDR1 and CDR2: SGHNT and YENEEA. CDR3 length: 14 amino acids. Trimming took off 2 bases at V and 0 bases at J, with 4 bases between the two ends. The CDR3 sequence is CASSLNANTGELFF. The CDR3 region has the DNA TGTGCCAGCAGCTTAAACGCGAACACCGGGGAGCTGTTTTTT.

The chain has TRBV13 and TRBJ2-7, with 9 bases matching TRBD2. Per germline, CDR1 PRHDT and CDR2 FYEKMQ (reference sequence). With V trimmed by 5 bases and J by 3 bases, 14 bases remained unmatched. The CDR3 is made up of 17 amino acids. The CDR3 nucleotides read TGTGCCAGCAGCCGTAGTGGGCTAGCGGGGCTCGGCTACGAGCAGTACTTC. Translation: CASSRSGLAGLGYEQYF.

In regard to this clonotype: The CDR3 ends on some other residue instead of the conserved phenylalanine or tryptophan, so this is likely a read error. This sequence joins TRBV29-1 and TRBJ2-1; D is undetermined. Per the germline V gene, CDR1 is SQVTM and CDR2 is ANQGSEA. The CDR3 is 12 residues long. Trimming removed 6 bases at V and 7 bases at J, with 13 bases between. The CDR3 region is CSVRQVGNEQFS. CDR3 sequence (DNA): TGCAGCGTGCGACAAGTGGGGAATGAGCAGTTCTCC.

The rearrangement links TRBV6-5 to TRBJ1-1; a possible D gene is TRBD1 (6 bases). Trimming stripped 1 base from V and 4 bases from J, with 10 bases between. CDR1 and CDR2 from the germline V gene are MNHEY and SVGAGI. This CDR3 region has 14 residues. CDR3 residues: CASSYFGGGTEAFF. The CDR3 nucleotides read TGTGCCAGCAGTTACTTCGGAGGGGGCACTGAAGCTTTCTTT.

This clonotype came up a few times. An end of the junction does not agree with germline; a read error may underlie this. CDR3: CASSYEGALGGIQYF. In DNA form, the CDR3 reads TGTGCTAGCAGTTACGAGGGGGCCCTTGGAGGCATTCAGTACTTC. V gene TRBV6-2 or TRBV6-3 combines with J gene TRBJ2-4; 7 bases fit TRBD1. The CDR3 sequence is 15 residues long. Germline V gene data show CDR1 as MNHEY and CDR2 as SVGEGT.

With regard to this clonotype: Since the CDR3 does not end with the conserved phenylalanine or tryptophan, this likely comes from a read error. The V call is TRBV4-1, the J call TRBJ2-3; TRBD2 is a possible D gene (5 bases). The CDR3 sequence is 18 residues long. Germline values: CDR1 MGHRA, CDR2 YSYEKL. The V end was cut by 3 bases, the J end by 6 bases, with 25 bases between. The CDR3 nucleotides are TGCGCCAGCAGCCAGACCATTGCCTTAGCGAGAGTCACCGATACGCAGTATTCT. Its protein is CASSQTIALARVTDTQYS.

With respect to this clonotype: A much larger clone sits a single nucleotide away, making a read error possible. The chain has TRBV5-1 and TRBJ2-7, with D possibly TRBD1 on 6 matching bases. CDR1 and CDR2 from the germline V gene are SGHRS and YFSETQ. This CDR3 spans 14 amino acids. Trimming left V 0 bases short and J 4 bases short, with 11 bases between. CDR3 in DNA: TGCGCCAGCAGCTTGGAGGACAGCTCGTACGAGCAGTACTTC. Translation: CASSLEDSSYEQYF.

This clonotype was seen once. The chain links TRBV28 to TRBJ2-7; 11 nucleotides align to TRBD1. V dropped 7 bases and J dropped 2; count of bases not matched to a gene: 4. The CDR3 length is 14 residues. Per the germline V gene, CDR1 is MDHEN and CDR2 is SYDVKM. For the CDR3, the DNA is TGTGCCAGCATTTGGACAGGGGGCACCTACGAGCAGTACTTC. Translation gives CASIWTGGTYEQYF.

A remark on this clonotype: A much larger clonotype is one base distant, so this may be a read error. The gene calls are TRBV11-2 and TRBJ2-5; no definite D call. The CDR3 contains 14 residues. CDR1 and CDR2 from the germline V gene are SGHAT and FQNNGV. Deletions cut 7 bases from V and 2 bases from J, with 14 bases between. The CDR3 DNA reads TGTGCCAGCAAGGTGGACCTCCCACAAGAGACCCAGTACTTC. It encodes CASKVDLPQETQYF.

This clonotype was observed a handful of times. The V and J genes are TRBV29-1 and TRBJ2-5; 7 bases match TRBD1. CDR3 size: 15 residues. Germline loops: CDR1 SQVTM, CDR2 ANQGSEA. The V gene end was trimmed by 5 bases and the J gene end by 5 bases; junction bases not matched to a gene: 14. As DNA, the CDR3 is TGCAGCGTTTCAAGGAAAGGGGGCTCGTGGGAGACCCAGTACTTC. This sequence encodes CSVSRKGGSWETQYF.

Concerning this clonotype itself: At one of its ends the junction is not consistent with the germline gene, which may arise from a read error. The chain recombines TRBV6-2 or TRBV6-3 with TRBJ1-5, with D maybe TRBD1 (5 bases). CDR1 is MNHEY, CDR2 SVGEGT, per germline. The CDR3 has 13 amino acids. The CDR3 sequence: CAGSYDRYQPQHF. The CDR3 DNA reads TGTGCCGGCAGTTACGACAGATATCAGCCCCAGCATTTT.

V and J are TRBV4-2 and TRBJ2-7; the match to TRBD2 covers 13 bases. J gave up 5 bases and V 6 bases, and 16 bases lay outside the gene matches. The CDR3 runs to 18 residues. Looked up from germline, CDR1 is LGHNA and CDR2 is YNFKEQ. The chain's CDR3 is CASSGKQGLAGWPHEQYF. CDR3 sequence (DNA): TGTGCCAGCAGTGGGAAACAGGGACTAGCGGGATGGCCACACGAGCAGTACTTC.

Comment on this clonotype: Just one base apart from a much larger clone, this may be a read error. The V call is TRBV11-2, the J call TRBJ2-3; 9 nucleotides line up with TRBD1. There are 14 residues in the CDR3. Germline-derived CDR1 and CDR2 are SGHAT and FQNNGV. The CDR3 sequence is CASSFDRGTDTHYF. CDR3 DNA: TGTGCCAGCAGCTTCGACAGGGGGACAGATACGCACTATTTT.